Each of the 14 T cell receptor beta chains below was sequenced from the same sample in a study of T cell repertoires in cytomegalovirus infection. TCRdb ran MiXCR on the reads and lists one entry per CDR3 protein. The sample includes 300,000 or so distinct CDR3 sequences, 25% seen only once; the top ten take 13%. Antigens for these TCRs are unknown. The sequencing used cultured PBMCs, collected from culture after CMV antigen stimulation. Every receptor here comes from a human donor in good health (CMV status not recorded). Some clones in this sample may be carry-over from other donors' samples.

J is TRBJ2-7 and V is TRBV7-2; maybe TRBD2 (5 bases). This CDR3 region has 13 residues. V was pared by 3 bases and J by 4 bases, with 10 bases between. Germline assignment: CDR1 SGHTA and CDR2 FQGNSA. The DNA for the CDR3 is TGTGCCAGCAGCTTTAGCGCTGAATACGAGCAGTACGTC. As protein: CASSFSAEYEQYV.

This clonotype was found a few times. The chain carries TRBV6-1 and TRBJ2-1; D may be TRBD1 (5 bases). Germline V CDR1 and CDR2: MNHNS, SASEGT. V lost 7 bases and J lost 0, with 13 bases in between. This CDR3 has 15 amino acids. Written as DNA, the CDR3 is TGTGCCAGCAACGTACAGGTTAGCTCCTACAATGAGCAGTTCTTC. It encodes CASNVQVSSYNEQFF.

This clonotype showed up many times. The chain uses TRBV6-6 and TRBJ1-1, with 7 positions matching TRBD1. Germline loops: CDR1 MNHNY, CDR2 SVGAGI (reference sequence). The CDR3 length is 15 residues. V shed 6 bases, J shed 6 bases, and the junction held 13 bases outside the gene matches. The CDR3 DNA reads TGTGCCAGCAGAAGGGGGCGGGGCGACTTATCTGAAGCTTTCTTT. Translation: CASRRGRGDLSEAFF.

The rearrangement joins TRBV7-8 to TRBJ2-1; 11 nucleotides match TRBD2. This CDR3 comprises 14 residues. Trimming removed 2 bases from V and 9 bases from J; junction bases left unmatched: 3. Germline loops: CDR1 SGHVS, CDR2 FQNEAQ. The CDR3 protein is CASSLRLAGGEQFF. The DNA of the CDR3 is TGTGCCAGCAGCTTAAGGCTAGCGGGAGGTGAGCAGTTCTTC. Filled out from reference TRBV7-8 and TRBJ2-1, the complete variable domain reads GAGVSQSPRYKVAKRGQDVALRCDPISGHVSLFWYQQALGQGPEFLTYFQNEAQLDKSGLPSDRFFAERPEGSVSTLKIQRTQQEDSAVYLCASSLRLAGGEQFFGPGTRLTVL.

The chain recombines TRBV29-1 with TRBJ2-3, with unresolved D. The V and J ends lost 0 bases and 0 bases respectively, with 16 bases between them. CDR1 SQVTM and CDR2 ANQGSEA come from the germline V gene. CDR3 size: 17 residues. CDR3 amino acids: CSVEDPDGPTSTDTQYF. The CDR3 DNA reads TGCAGCGTTGAAGACCCCGACGGACCTACTAGCACAGATACGCAGTATTTT.

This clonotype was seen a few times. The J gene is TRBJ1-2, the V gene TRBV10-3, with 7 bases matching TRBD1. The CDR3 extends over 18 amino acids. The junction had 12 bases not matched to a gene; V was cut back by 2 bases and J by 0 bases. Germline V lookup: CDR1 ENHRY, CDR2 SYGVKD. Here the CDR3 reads CAISEPITTDRTNYGYTF. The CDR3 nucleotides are TGTGCCATCAGTGAGCCAATAACTACGGACAGGACTAACTATGGCTACACCTTC.

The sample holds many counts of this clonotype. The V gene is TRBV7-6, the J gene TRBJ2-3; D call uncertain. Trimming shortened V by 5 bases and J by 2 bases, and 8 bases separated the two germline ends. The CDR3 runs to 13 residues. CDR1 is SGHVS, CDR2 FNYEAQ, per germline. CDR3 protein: CASSQQNTDTQYF. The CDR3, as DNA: TGTGCCAGCAGCCAACAAAACACAGATACGCAGTATTTT. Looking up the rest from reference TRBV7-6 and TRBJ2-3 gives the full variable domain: GAGVSQSPRYKVTKRGQDVALRCDPISGHVSLYWYRQALGQGPEFLTYFNYEAQQDKSGLPNDRFSAERPEGSISTLTIQRTEQRDSAMYRCASSQQNTDTQYFGPGTRLTVL.

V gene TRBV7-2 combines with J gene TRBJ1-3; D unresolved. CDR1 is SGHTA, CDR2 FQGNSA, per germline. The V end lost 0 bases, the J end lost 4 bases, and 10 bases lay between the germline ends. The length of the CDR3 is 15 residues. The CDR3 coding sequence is TGTGCCAGCAGCTTAGCGCAAGGGATGGGAAACACCATATATTTT. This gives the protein CASSLAQGMGNTIYF.

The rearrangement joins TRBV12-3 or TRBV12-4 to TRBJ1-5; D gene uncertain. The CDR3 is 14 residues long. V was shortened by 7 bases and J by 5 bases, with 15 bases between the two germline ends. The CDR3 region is CASNSRGSDQPQHF. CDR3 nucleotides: TGTGCCAGCAATTCTCGCGGGTCGGATCAGCCCCAGCATTTT.

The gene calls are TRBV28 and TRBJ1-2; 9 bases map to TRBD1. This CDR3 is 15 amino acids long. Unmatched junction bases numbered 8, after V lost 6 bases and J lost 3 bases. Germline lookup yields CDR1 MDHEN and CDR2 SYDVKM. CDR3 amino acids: CASSEKRDRDYGYTF. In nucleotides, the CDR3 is TGTGCCAGCAGCGAGAAACGGGACAGGGACTATGGCTACACCTTC.

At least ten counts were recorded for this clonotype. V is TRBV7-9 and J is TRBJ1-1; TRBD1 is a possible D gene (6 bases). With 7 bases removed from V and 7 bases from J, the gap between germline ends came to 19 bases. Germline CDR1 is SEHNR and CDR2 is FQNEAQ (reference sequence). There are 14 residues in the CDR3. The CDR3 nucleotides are TGTGCCAGCAAGAGGGGGGGGCCGATTAATGAAGCTTTCTTT. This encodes CASKRGGPINEAFF. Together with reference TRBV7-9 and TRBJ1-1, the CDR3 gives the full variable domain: DTGVSQNPRHKITKRGQNVTFRCDPISEHNRLYWYRQTLGQGPEFLTYFQNEAQLEKSRLLSDRFSAERPKGSFSTLEIQRTEQGDSAMYLCASKRGGPINEAFFGQGTRLTVV.

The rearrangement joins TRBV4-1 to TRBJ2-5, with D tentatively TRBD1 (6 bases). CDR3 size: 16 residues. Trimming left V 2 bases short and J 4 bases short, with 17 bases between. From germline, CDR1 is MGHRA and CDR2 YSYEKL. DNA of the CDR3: TGCGCCAGCAGCCAAATAACAGGGAGTGCGGGAGAGACCCAGTACTTC. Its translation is CASSQITGSAGETQYF.

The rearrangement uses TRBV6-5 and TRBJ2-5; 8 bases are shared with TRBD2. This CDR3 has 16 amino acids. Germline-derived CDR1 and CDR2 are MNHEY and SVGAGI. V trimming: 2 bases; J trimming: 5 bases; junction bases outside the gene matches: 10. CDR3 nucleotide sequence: TGTGCCAGCAGTTACCCGCTAGGCGGGGGGTTTGAGACCCAGTACTTC. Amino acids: CASSYPLGGGFETQYF.

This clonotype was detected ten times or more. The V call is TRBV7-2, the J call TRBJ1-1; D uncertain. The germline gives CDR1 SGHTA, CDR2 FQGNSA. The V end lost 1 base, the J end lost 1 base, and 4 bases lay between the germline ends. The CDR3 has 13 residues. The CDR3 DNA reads TGTGCCAGCAGCTTAGTTTGGAACACTGAAGCTTTCTTT. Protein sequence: CASSLVWNTEAFF. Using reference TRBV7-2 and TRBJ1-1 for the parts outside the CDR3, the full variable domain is GAGVSQSPSNKVTEKGKDVELRCDPISGHTALYWYRQSLGQGLEFLIYFQGNSAPDKSGLPSDRFSAERTGGSVSTLTIQRTQQEDSAVYLCASSLVWNTEAFFGQGTRLTVV.